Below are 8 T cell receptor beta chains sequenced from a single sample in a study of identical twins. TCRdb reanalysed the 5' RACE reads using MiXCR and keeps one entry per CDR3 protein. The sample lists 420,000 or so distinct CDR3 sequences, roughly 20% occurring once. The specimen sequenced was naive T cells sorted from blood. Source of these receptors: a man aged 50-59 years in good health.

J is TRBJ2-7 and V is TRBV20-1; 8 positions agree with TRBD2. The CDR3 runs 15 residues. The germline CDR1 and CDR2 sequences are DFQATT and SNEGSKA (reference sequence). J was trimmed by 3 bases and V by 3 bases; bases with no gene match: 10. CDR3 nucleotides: TGCAGTGCTAGGAACGGGGGGGGTACGAGCTACGAGCAGTACTTC. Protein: CSARNGGGTSYEQYF.

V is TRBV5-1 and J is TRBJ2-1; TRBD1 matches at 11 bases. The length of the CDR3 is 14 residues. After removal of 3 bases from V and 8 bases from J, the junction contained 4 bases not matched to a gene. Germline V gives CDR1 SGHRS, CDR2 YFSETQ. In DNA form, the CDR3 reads TGCGCCAGCAGCTGGGGACAGGGGGTGGATGAGCAGTTCTTC. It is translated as CASSWGQGVDEQFF. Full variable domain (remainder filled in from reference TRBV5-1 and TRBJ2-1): KAGVTQTPRYLIKTRGQQVTLSCSPISGHRSVSWYQQTPGQGLQFLFEYFSETQRNKGNFPGRFSGRQFSNSRSEMNVSTLELGDSALYLCASSWGQGVDEQFFGPGTRLTVL.

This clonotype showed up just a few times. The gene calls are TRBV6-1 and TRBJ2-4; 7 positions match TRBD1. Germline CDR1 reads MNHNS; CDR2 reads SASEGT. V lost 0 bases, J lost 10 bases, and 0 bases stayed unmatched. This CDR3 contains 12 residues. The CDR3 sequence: CASSEATGIQYF. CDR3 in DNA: TGTGCCAGCAGTGAAGCGACAGGGATTCAGTACTTC.

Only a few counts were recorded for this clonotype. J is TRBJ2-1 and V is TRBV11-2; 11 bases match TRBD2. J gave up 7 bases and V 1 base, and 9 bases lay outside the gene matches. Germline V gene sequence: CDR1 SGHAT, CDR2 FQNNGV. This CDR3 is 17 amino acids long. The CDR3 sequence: CASSLVFLTSGVNEQFF. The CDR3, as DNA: TGTGCCAGCAGCTTAGTTTTCTTGACTAGCGGGGTTAATGAGCAGTTCTTC.

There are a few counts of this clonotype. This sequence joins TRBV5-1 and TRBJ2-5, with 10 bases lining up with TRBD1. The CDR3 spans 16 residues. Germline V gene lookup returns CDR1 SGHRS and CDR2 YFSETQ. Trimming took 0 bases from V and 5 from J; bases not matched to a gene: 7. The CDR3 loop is CASSLAGTGVGETQYF. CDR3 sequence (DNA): TGCGCCAGCAGCTTGGCCGGGACAGGGGTCGGGGAGACCCAGTACTTC.

The CDR3 loop reads CASSSPTQARYNEQFF. In nucleotides, the CDR3 is TGTGCCAGCAGCTCCCCAACTCAGGCCCGCTACAATGAGCAGTTCTTC. The gene calls are TRBV11-2 and TRBJ2-1; D is unresolved. Germline CDR1 is SGHAT and CDR2 is FQNNGV. The V gene lost 4 bases and the J gene lost 3 bases, with 16 bases spanning the gap. The CDR3 is made up of 16 amino acids.

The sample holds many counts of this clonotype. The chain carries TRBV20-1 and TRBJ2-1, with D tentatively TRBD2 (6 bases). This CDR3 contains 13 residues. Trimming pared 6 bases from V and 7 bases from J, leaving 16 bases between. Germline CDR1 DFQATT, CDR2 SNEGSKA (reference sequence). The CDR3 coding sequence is TGCAGTGCCAAAAAGGCAGGGAGGAATGAGCAGTTCTTC. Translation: CSAKKAGRNEQFF.

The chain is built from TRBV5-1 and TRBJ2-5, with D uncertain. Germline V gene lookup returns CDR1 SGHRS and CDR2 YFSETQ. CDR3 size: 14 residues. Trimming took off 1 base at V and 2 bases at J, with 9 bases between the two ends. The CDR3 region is CASSLTGRQETQYF. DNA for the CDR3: TGCGCCAGCAGCTTGACTGGCAGGCAAGAGACCCAGTACTTC.